Reported below is one T cell receptor (beta chain). The antigen is not known. Profiled with immunoSEQ multiplex PCR; TCRdb holds only in-frame clones, not every one. The sample shows fewer than 75,000 clones, roughly 90% of them seen only once. This entry belongs to a study of graft-versus-host responses after intestinal transplantation. Study at large: Multivisceral, liver-intestinal, or isolated intestinal transplants were given to recipients. Once they had received anti-thymocyte globulin induction, all recipients took tacrolimus and steroids for around three years.

Study observations and caveats: GvH clones were identified in recipient marrow, with some first appearing in ileum or blood. When patients had graft-donor T cell macrochimerism, their allografts held high graft-versus-host to host-versus-graft clonal ratios.

The germline V gene encodes CDR1 SNHLY and CDR2 FYNNEI. This CDR3 has 15 residues. V lost 3 bases to trimming and J lost 1 base, with 12 bases between them. The material sequenced was PBMCs, taken 26 days after transplant. The chain recombines TRBV2 with TRBJ1-1; perhaps TRBD1 as D (6 bases). This TCR came from a human patient who received an intestinal transplant, so some T cells may come from the graft donor. The DNA for the CDR3 is TGTGCCAGCAGTGACATGGGGGGGCAGAACACTGAAGCTTTCTTT. This codes for CASSDMGGQNTEAFF.